A single sample gave rise to the 25 T cell receptor beta chains below, sequenced in a study of blood T cells in healthy people across ages (dated by TCRdb to between 2014 and 2016). The protocol used for the library was 5' RACE. These reads were obtained on an Illumina HiSeq 2500. A second PCR of about 6 to 12 cycles was performed with a sample-barcoded 5' primer and a J-beta primer mix. TCRdb cleaned the public reads at Q25 with fastp, built clones with MiXCR and kept in-frame beta chains. Each entry is one CDR3 protein sequence, shown with its most common DNA and genes. The sample data list some 790,000 distinct CDR3 sequences, and 29% of these were observed just once. The top ten clones comprise 17% of the sample. The sample comprised blood. These receptors were taken from a woman older than 75 in good health.

The rearrangement joins TRBV5-1 to TRBJ2-7, with TRBD2 identical over 7 bases. The CDR3 has 15 residues. The J segment lost 3 bases and the V segment lost 0 bases, leaving 6 bases of the junction unmatched. Germline CDR1 SGHRS, CDR2 YFSETQ. CDR3 sequence: CASSLVPGGDYEQYF. CDR3 sequence (DNA): TGCGCCAGCAGCTTGGTCCCGGGAGGTGACTACGAGCAGTACTTC.

The chain joins TRBV2 to TRBJ1-1; 7 bases are a match to TRBD1. Per germline, CDR1 SNHLY and CDR2 FYNNEI. This CDR3 is 13 amino acids long. V gave up 2 bases and J gave up 6 bases; unmatched junction bases: 3. CDR3 DNA: TGTGCCAGCAGTGAAAGACAGGGCTCTGAAGCTTTCTTT. Translated, it gives CASSERQGSEAFF.

This clonotype was picked up many times. The rearrangement uses TRBV10-3 and TRBJ1-6, with 8 bases matching TRBD1. Germline V gene lookup returns CDR1 ENHRY and CDR2 SYGVKD. The CDR3 is 13 residues long. V shed 6 bases, J shed 8 bases, and the junction held 3 bases outside the gene matches. Here the CDR3 DNA reads TGTGCCATCAGGGACAGGGAAGATTCACCCCTCCACTTT. Amino acid sequence: CAIRDREDSPLHF.

A word on this clonotype: This could be a read error, since a much larger clone is one nucleotide away. The CDR3 sequence is CASGGSGINYGYTF. The CDR3 DNA reads as TGCGCCAGCGGGGGATCCGGGATTAACTATGGCTACACCTTC. This chain uses TRBV5-1 with TRBJ1-2, with D possibly TRBD1 on 5 matching bases. Per the germline V gene, CDR1 is SGHRS and CDR2 is YFSETQ. CDR3 length: 14 residues. V lost 7 bases and J lost 1, with 14 bases in between.

This clonotype was picked up many times. This rearrangement joins TRBV28 to TRBJ1-2; TRBD1 aligns across 10 bases. Germline CDR1 and CDR2: MDHEN and SYDVKM. J gave up 0 bases and V 3 bases, and 10 bases lay outside the gene matches. This CDR3 contains 18 residues. The CDR3 nucleotides are TGTGCCAGCAGTTTTTCCGGGACAGGGGTAGTGCCTAACTATGGCTACACCTTC. Protein sequence: CASSFSGTGVVPNYGYTF.

As for this clonotype: Being one base from a much bigger clone, this may be a read error. V and J are TRBV7-9 and TRBJ2-5, with D uncertain. Near its end, the DNA agrees better with TRBJ2-7, so the J call may be wrong. The germline CDR1 and CDR2 sequences are SEHNR and FQNEAQ (reference sequence). There are 11 residues in the CDR3. In nucleotides, the CDR3 is TGTGCCAGCAACTTTAGCAACGAGCAGTACTTC. Protein product: CASNFSNEQYF.

A remark on this clonotype: It may be a read error: a sequence one base away is much more abundant. V usage is TRBV7-2 and J usage is TRBJ1-1; D not resolved. The CDR3 runs 15 residues. Germline CDR1 reads SGHTA; CDR2 reads FQGNSA. Trimming cost V 6 bases and J 4 bases, with 18 bases left between them. CDR3 residues: CASRPQSVLSTEAFF. CDR3 DNA: TGTGCCAGCAGACCACAAAGCGTCCTGAGCACTGAAGCTTTCTTT. The complete variable domain, with remaining parts taken from reference TRBV7-2 and TRBJ1-1, reads GAGVSQSPSNKVTEKGKDVELRCDPISGHTALYWYRQSLGQGLEFLIYFQGNSAPDKSGLPSDRFSAERTGGSVSTLTIQRTQQEDSAVYLCASRPQSVLSTEAFFGQGTRLTVV.

This chain joins TRBV7-2 and TRBJ2-1; maybe TRBD2 (6 bases). This CDR3 has 15 amino acids. V gave up 3 bases and J gave up 10 bases, with 19 bases separating them. The V gene's germline CDR1 is SGHTA and CDR2 FQGNSA. The CDR3 DNA sequence: TGTGCCAGCAGCTTGTCTACCGGGGGTGTTAGCGAGCAGTTCTTC. Translated, it gives CASSLSTGGVSEQFF.

This clonotype showed up just a few times. The V and J genes are TRBV3-1 and TRBJ1-1; tentatively, D is TRBD1 (6 bases). The V and J ends lost 2 bases and 5 bases respectively, with 12 bases between them. Germline CDR1 LGHDT, CDR2 YNNKEL (reference sequence). This CDR3 region has 14 residues. This chain's CDR3 is CASSQSGARTEAFF. As DNA, the CDR3 is TGTGCCAGCAGCCAATCAGGGGCGAGGACTGAAGCTTTCTTT.

The V call is TRBV18, the J call TRBJ1-5, with a weak D call TRBD1 (5 bases). Trimming removed 4 bases at V and 1 base at J, with 11 bases between. The germline V gene has CDR1 KGHSH and CDR2 LQKENI. This CDR3 is built from 15 residues. The CDR3 region is CASSLTADSNQPQHF. CDR3 sequence (DNA): TGTGCCAGCTCACTGACAGCAGACAGCAATCAGCCCCAGCATTTT.

This clonotype was seen ten or more times. The V and J genes are TRBV12-3 or TRBV12-4 and TRBJ1-4, with a weak D call TRBD1 (6 bases). Deletions cut 5 bases from V and 5 bases from J, with 12 bases between. This CDR3 spans 14 amino acids. CDR3 loop: CASSQQGRNEKLFF. CDR3 nucleotide sequence: TGTGCCAGCAGTCAACAGGGAAGGAATGAAAAACTGTTTTTT.

This clonotype has a count of ten or more. The genes are TRBV28 and TRBJ2-5; 9 bases align to TRBD2. The V segment lost 5 bases and the J segment 7 bases; nucleotides outside the gene matches: 8. Germline CDR1 reads MDHEN; CDR2 reads SYDVKM. The CDR3 length is 14 residues. For the CDR3, the DNA is TGTGCCAGCAGTCCAACCGCGGGGGGGCGGACCCAGTACTTC. Its translation is CASSPTAGGRTQYF.

This clonotype was counted only a few times. The genes are TRBV4-3 and TRBJ1-4, with a tentative D call TRBD1 (6 bases). Germline CDR1 LGHNA, CDR2 YSLEER. CDR3 length: 15 amino acids. Trimming shortened V by 3 bases and J by 5 bases, and 13 bases separated the two germline ends. CDR3 region: CASSQAGEGNEKLFF. DNA of the CDR3: TGCGCCAGCAGCCAGGCAGGGGAGGGGAATGAAAAACTGTTTTTT.

In this sample, this clonotype turned up a few times. A read error may account for a junction end that differs from germline. The chain links TRBV6-6 to TRBJ1-2, with D unclear. In germline, CDR1 is MNHNY, CDR2 SVGAGI (reference sequence). This CDR3 region has 16 residues. DNA for the CDR3: TGTGCCAGCAGTTACCTCGGACTAGGGCTGAACTATGGCTGCACCTTC. Residues: CASSYLGLGLNYGCTF.

The V and J genes are TRBV12-3 or TRBV12-4 and TRBJ1-4; 10 bases fit TRBD1. J lost 8 bases, V lost 5 bases, and 5 bases had no gene match. The CDR3 is 14 amino acids. DNA for the CDR3: TGTGCCAGCAGTGAGACAGGGGGCTGGGAAAAACTGTTTTTT. Residues: CASSETGGWEKLFF.

V is TRBV7-9 and J is TRBJ2-2, with 7 bases identical to TRBD1. V trimming: 5 bases; J trimming: 3 bases; junction bases outside the gene matches: 6. Germline V gene sequence: CDR1 SEHNR, CDR2 FQNEAQ (reference sequence). The CDR3 totals 15 residues. The CDR3 DNA sequence: TGTGCCAGCAGCCCTAGGGGACAGTACACCGGGGAGCTGTTTTTT. This gives the protein CASSPRGQYTGELFF.

This clonotype appeared many times. The chain couples TRBV28 to TRBJ2-5; D is tentatively TRBD1 or TRBD2 (5 bases each). The V gene lost 10 bases and the J gene lost 2 bases, with 20 bases spanning the gap. The CDR3 consists of 15 residues. Germline values: CDR1 MDHEN, CDR2 SYDVKM. This CDR3 reads CATTSPRDHQETQYF. As DNA, the CDR3 is TGTGCCACCACCTCTCCACGGGACCATCAAGAGACCCAGTACTTC.

This clonotype occurred many times. V gene TRBV11-2 combines with J gene TRBJ2-4, with a weak D call TRBD2 (6 bases). V was cut by 4 bases and J by 3 bases, with 28 bases left in between. The CDR3 is 20 residues long. CDR1 and CDR2 (germline): SGHAT, FQNNGV. Written as DNA, the CDR3 is TGTGCCAGCAGCTCCCCGAAGGATCAGGGAGGTATTTTAGACAAAAACATTCAGTACTTC. Translation gives CASSSPKDQGGILDKNIQYF.

This clonotype was seen many times. The chain uses TRBV29-1 and TRBJ2-3, with 7 bases lining up with TRBD1. With V trimmed by 1 base and J by 4 bases, 2 bases remained unmatched. The CDR3 runs to 13 residues. CDR1 is SQVTM and CDR2 is ANQGSEA in the germline V gene. CDR3 sequence: CSVEGQGADTQYF. CDR3 nucleotide sequence: TGCAGCGTTGAAGGACAGGGAGCAGATACGCAGTATTTT.

A word on this clonotype: This clone may be a read error of a much larger clone one base away. V gene TRBV7-9 combines with J gene TRBJ2-4, with TRBD1 as a possible D gene (6 bases). The V and J ends lost 0 bases and 13 bases respectively, with 19 bases between them. The V gene's germline CDR1 is SEHNR and CDR2 FQNEAQ (reference sequence). This CDR3 region has 15 residues. In DNA form, the CDR3 reads TGTGCCAGCAGCTTAGCCCGACAGGCCTTCAATGAGCAGTACTTC. Translation: CASSLARQAFNEQYF.

The chain links TRBV2 to TRBJ1-5; D perhaps matches TRBD1 (6 bases). CDR3 length: 15 residues. Germline loops: CDR1 SNHLY, CDR2 FYNNEI. V lost 4 bases to trimming and J lost 2 bases, with 12 bases between them. In DNA, the CDR3 is TGTGCCAGCAGTGGGACTGAGGGGGGCAATCAGCCCCAGCATTTT. Amino acid sequence: CASSGTEGGNQPQHF.

This clonotype occurred many times. This chain uses TRBV11-3 with TRBJ2-4; possible D gene TRBD1, 6 bases. The CDR3 loop spans 17 amino acids. V lost 2 bases and J 0 bases, leaving 14 bases between the germline ends. Looked up from germline, CDR1 is SGHNT and CDR2 is YENEEA. As DNA, the CDR3 is TGTGCCAGCAGCTTAAGGACAGTCCAACTAGCCAAAAACATTCAGTACTTC. Amino acids: CASSLRTVQLAKNIQYF.

CDR3 sequence: CASSLGTSGTSRREQYF. The CDR3 DNA reads as TGTGCCAGCAGTTTGGGGACTAGCGGGACGTCACGAAGAGAGCAGTACTTC. The chain uses TRBV12-3 or TRBV12-4 and TRBJ2-4; TRBD2 aligns across 13 bases. J was trimmed by 13 bases and V by 3 bases; bases with no gene match: 15. This CDR3 spans 17 amino acids.

This clonotype was detected a few times. The chain joins TRBV20-1 to TRBJ2-1, with D possibly called TRBD1 or TRBD2 (5 bases each). From germline, CDR1 is DFQATT and CDR2 SNEGSKA (reference sequence). V was shortened by 3 bases and J by 6 bases, with 15 bases between the two germline ends. There are 14 residues in the CDR3. The CDR3 is CSARGDGRGNEQFF. CDR3 sequence (DNA): TGCAGTGCTAGGGGGGACGGCAGAGGCAATGAGCAGTTCTTC.

This clonotype came up many times. The chain employs TRBV19 and TRBJ2-7; 7 bases are shared with TRBD1. Per the germline V gene, CDR1 is LNHDA and CDR2 is SQIVND (reference sequence). The CDR3 covers 18 residues. Unmatched junction bases numbered 19, after V lost 7 bases and J lost 1 base. The CDR3 DNA follows: TGTGCCAGTACCCCTAAGGGAGCGAGACAGGGACAGTCCTACGAGCAGTACTTC. Protein: CASTPKGARQGQSYEQYF.